A selection of T cell receptor beta chains follows, all from one sample in a study of blood T cells in healthy people across ages. Each CDR3 protein is one row after TCRdb ran MiXCR on the 5' RACE reads. Among over 1,300,000 distinct CDR3 sequences, around 55% were seen once, and the ten largest hold roughly 7%. The sequenced material came from blood. The receptors derive from a man aged 18-30 years in good health. CDR3s leave out the opening cysteine and the closing phenylalanine or tryptophan. Fields, in order: V gene, J gene, CDR3 protein.

>TRBV4-3|TRBJ2-2
ASSQEIHSRGNTGELF
>TRBV20-1|TRBJ2-7
SASRLEDLYEQY
>TRBV6-2/TRBV6-3|TRBJ1-1
ASSYSAGLATEAF
>TRBV5-1|TRBJ1-2
ASSLYRTGDHGYT
>TRBV6-2/TRBV6-3|.
ASSYRVGAGKENEQF
>TRBV11-2|.
ASSFRGAGYNEQY
>TRBV2|TRBJ2-2
ASSWTSEGGGELF
>TRBV7-9|TRBJ2-5
ASTSNEQY
>TRBV20-1|TRBJ2-1
SARLAGGDEQF
>TRBV3-1|TRBJ2-3
ASSPSTGTSGDTDTQY
>TRBV20-1|TRBJ2-4
SATLLNIQY
>TRBV7-2|TRBJ2-1
ASILNQYNEQF